A selection of T cell receptor beta chains follows, all from one sample in a study of blood T cell repertoires in COVID-19. TCRdb keeps only in-frame clones here, not all; method: immunoSEQ multiplex PCR. The sample has 310,000 or so clones, approximately 83% seen once; the top ten hold 2% to 2.5%. Sequenced input: peripheral blood. These receptors all come from a woman aged 30 to 39 who had recovered from COVID-19. The CDR3 runs from the conserved cysteine through the conserved F or W. A D gene is named only where the DNA matches it firmly. Size is omitted from some rows. Given values are once, few, many or a class for expanded clones.

15	TRBD2	TRBV3-1/TRBV3-2	TRBJ2-3	NA	TGTGCCAGCAGCCTTAGCGGGGGGGTCTTCGATACGCAGTATTTT	CASSLSGGVFDTQYF
16	TRBD1	TRBV14	TRBJ2-1	NA	TGTGCCAGCAGCCAAGCCGGGACAGGGGGGTACAATGAGCAGTTCTTC	CASSQAGTGGYNEQFF
16	TRBD2	TRBV20-1	TRBJ2-3	NA	TGCAGTGCTAGTCTGGCGGGGGGGCCGGGCACAGATACGCAGTATTTT	CSASLAGGPGTDTQYF
14	TRBD1	TRBV29-1	TRBJ2-7	once	TGCAACGTGGAGGGACAGGGGGCCGACTACGAGCAGTACTTC	CNVEGQGADYEQYF
14	TRBD1	TRBV27	TRBJ1-2	NA	TGTGCCAGCAGAACAGGGGCCGGTGGATATGGCTACACCTTC	CASRTGAGGYGYTF
15	TRBD2	TRBV9	TRBJ2-1	NA	TGTGCCAGCAGTAGAGCGGGAGGTCCCCACAATGAGCAGTTCTTC	CASSRAGGPHNEQFF
13	NA	TRBV6-5	TRBJ2-1	once	TGTGCCAGCAGTTACTCGAGGGTGGGTGAGCAGTTCTTC	CASSYSRVGEQFF
14	TRBD2	TRBV28	TRBJ2-7	NA	TGTGCCAGCAGTTTATGGGGAGGGACCTACGAGCAGTACTTC	CASSLWGGTYEQYF
15	TRBD2	TRBV5-4	TRBJ2-7	NA	TGTGCCAGCAGCCACGGGACTAGTTTAACTCAAGAGCAGTACTTC	CASSHGTSLTQEQYF
13	NA	TRBV28	TRBJ1-1	few	TGTGCCAGCAGTTCTGGACAGAACACTGAAGCTTTCTTT	CASSSGQNTEAFF
13	NA	TRBV27	TRBJ2-5	once	TGTGCCAGCAGTCCCCCGTCAGGAGAGACCCAGTACTTC	CASSPPSGETQYF
14	TRBD1	TRBV7-2	TRBJ2-1	NA	TGTGCCGGGACCGGGACAGGGGGCTACAATGAGCAGTTCTTC	CAGTGTGGYNEQFF
17	TRBD2	TRBV5-6	TRBJ2-3	NA	TGTGCCAGCAGCTTAATACCGGGACTAGCGGACTCAGATACGCAGTATTTT	CASSLIPGLADSDTQYF
12	NA	TRBV27	TRBJ1-1	NA	TGTGCCACCCGGGTAGGGAACACTGAAGCTTTCTTT	CATRVGNTEAFF
12	NA	TRBV5-1	TRBJ2-7	NA	TGCGCCAGCAGCCCGGCCGGAGACGAGCAGTACTTC	CASSPAGDEQYF
17	TRBD2	TRBV25-1	TRBJ2-2	NA	TGTGCCAGCAGCGGACTAGCGGGGGCCACGAACACCGGGGAGCTGTTTTTT	CASSGLAGATNTGELFF
14	NA	TRBV5-6	TRBJ1-2	NA	TGTGCCAGCAGTTATAGACAGGCTCTGTATGGCTACACCTTC	CASSYRQALYGYTF
17	NA	TRBV9	TRBJ2-7	once	TGTGCCAGCAGCCCCGGGGGAGGACCCACGAGCTCCTACGAGCAGTACTTC	CASSPGGGPTSSYEQYF
17	TRBD1	TRBV5-4	TRBJ2-7	NA	TGTGCCAGCAGCCCCGGCCCCACCGGGACAGGGAGGGTGGAGCAGTACTTC	CASSPGPTGTGRVEQYF
17	NA	TRBV19	TRBJ2-6	NA	TGTGCCAGTAGTATAGATCCCCCGGGGTGGGGGGCCAACGTCCTGACTTTC	CASSIDPPGWGANVLTF
15	TRBD2	TRBV11-2	TRBJ2-1	NA	TGTGCCAGCAGCTCCCTACTAGCGGGTAACGGTGAGCAGTTCTTC	CASSSLLAGNGEQFF
15	TRBD1	TRBV5-1	TRBJ2-2	NA	TGCGCCAGCAGCCCGCGAGAGGGGGCAGTCGGGGAGCTGTTTTTT	CASSPREGAVGELFF
15	TRBD2	TRBV24-1	TRBJ2-1	NA	TGTGCCACCAGTGATTTGTATTCCCCGGGGGGTGAGCAGTTCTTC	CATSDLYSPGGEQFF
15	NA	TRBV9	TRBJ1-1	NA	TGTGCCAGCAGCGTGAATACTAGGGCGAACACTGAAGCTTTCTTT	CASSVNTRANTEAFF
15	NA	TRBV9	TRBJ1-3	NA	TGTGCCAGCAGCCCCGCCCCGGTCTCTGGAAACACCATATATTTT	CASSPAPVSGNTIYF
14	TRBD1	TRBV6-1	TRBJ1-4	few	TGTGCCAGCAGTGAAAGGGACAGGGTTGAAAAACTGTTTTTT	CASSERDRVEKLFF
18	NA	TRBV4-2	TRBJ1-3	once	TGTGCCAGCAGCCAAGATCTTCCATCGGGTGTCAATGGAAACACCATATATTTT	CASSQDLPSGVNGNTIYF
13	NA	TRBV6-5	TRBJ2-7	NA	TGTGCCAGCAGCTCTTTCCAGGTCTACGAGCAGTACTTC	CASSSFQVYEQYF
15	TRBD2	TRBV3-1/TRBV3-2	TRBJ2-7	NA	TGTGCCAGCAGCCAGAGCGGGGGTGGCTCCTACGAGCAGTACTTC	CASSQSGGGSYEQYF
14	TRBD1	TRBV2	TRBJ1-2	NA	TGTGCCAGCGAGGGGACAGGGGCCTACTATGGCTACACCTTC	CASEGTGAYYGYTF
14	TRBD1	TRBV5-1	TRBJ2-5	once	TGCGCCAGCAGCTATACAGGGGTCGCAGAGACCCAGTACTTC	CASSYTGVAETQYF
15	NA	TRBV5-1	TRBJ2-5	NA	TGCGCCAGCAGCTTAGGAGGGTTTTCGGAAGAGACCCAGTACTTC	CASSLGGFSEETQYF
14	NA	TRBV3-1/TRBV3-2	TRBJ1-4	NA	TGTGCCAGCAGCCAAAGGGGTCAGTCTGAAAAACTGTTTTTT	CASSQRGQSEKLFF
15	NA	TRBV6-4	TRBJ1-1	NA	TGTGCCAGCAGTGACTCAGCAGGTGATTTCACTGAAGCTTTCTTT	CASSDSAGDFTEAFF
18	NA	TRBV5-1	TRBJ2-4	NA	TGCGCCAGCAGCTCGGACACAAGCCCAGAACTAGCCAAAAACATTCAGTACTTC	CASSSDTSPELAKNIQYF
15	NA	TRBV3-1/TRBV3-2	TRBJ2-2	NA	TGTGCCAGCAGTGATGGGCGCTCAAGGGGCGGGGAGCTGTTTTTT	CASSDGRSRGGELFF
14	NA	TRBV5-5	TRBJ1-1	NA	TGTGCCAGCGCTCTCTCGGTTGCGAACACTGAAGCTTTCTTT	CASALSVANTEAFF
19	TRBD2	TRBV11-2	TRBJ2-1	NA	TGTGCCAGCAGCTACACGGGTATCACTCGGGACTACACCTACAATGAGCAGTTCTTC	CASSYTGITRDYTYNEQFF
14	TRBD1	TRBV6-5	TRBJ2-5	NA	TGTGCCAGCATTATGAGGGACAGCCAAGAGACCCAGTACTTC	CASIMRDSQETQYF
15	TRBD2	TRBV7-9	TRBJ2-7	NA	TGTGCCAGCAGCTTATTAGCGGGAGGATCCTACGAGCAGTACTTC	CASSLLAGGSYEQYF
15	NA	TRBV6-6	TRBJ2-1	NA	TGTGCCAGCAGCTACTTCGGGGTCCCCTACAATGAGCAGTTCTTC	CASSYFGVPYNEQFF
16	TRBD1	TRBV20-1	TRBJ1-1	NA	TGCAGTGCTAGTAGAGTATCAGGGGGGCGAGACACTGAAGCTTTCTTT	CSASRVSGGRDTEAFF
12	NA	TRBV6-5	TRBJ2-1	NA	TGTGCCAGCAGTATCCAGGGCAATGAGCAGTTCTTC	CASSIQGNEQFF
14	NA	TRBV3-1/TRBV3-2	TRBJ1-2	NA	TGTGCCAGCAGGGGACTCCGTACCAACTATGGCTACACCTTC	CASRGLRTNYGYTF
16	NA	TRBV7-9	TRBJ2-5	NA	TGTGCCAGCAGCTTAGTCGGAGACAGGGGAGGGGAGACCCAGTACTTC	CASSLVGDRGGETQYF
13	NA	TRBV19	TRBJ2-3	once	TGTGCCAGTAGTATAGATCGTACAGATACGCAGTATTTT	CASSIDRTDTQYF
13	NA	TRBV28	TRBJ2-7	NA	TGTGCCACCACCCCGACAGGACGATACGAGCAGTACTTC	CATTPTGRYEQYF
13	NA	TRBV30	TRBJ1-1	NA	TGTGCCTGGAGTTCAGGGGCCCCTACTGAAGCTTTCTTT	CAWSSGAPTEAFF
15	NA	TRBV25-1	TRBJ1-3	NA	TGTGCCAGCAGTGAATACGGGGAGGGGGGAAACACCATATATTTT	CASSEYGEGGNTIYF
11	NA	TRBV29-1	TRBJ2-7	NA	TGCAGCATAACGACGGGCTACGAGCAGTACTTC	CSITTGYEQYF
15	TRBD1	TRBV28	TRBJ1-2	NA	TGTGCCAGCAGTGAGAGCAGGGGGCGAGGATATGGCTACACCTTC	CASSESRGRGYGYTF
15	NA	TRBV4-1	TRBJ2-5	NA	TGCGCCAGCAGCCCGCCCTTCCGTCGGCAAGAGACCCAGTACTTC	CASSPPFRRQETQYF
15	NA	TRBV7-8	TRBJ2-2	NA	TGTGCCAGCAGCTTCGGGACTCGAGGGGTCGGGGAGCTGTTTTTT	CASSFGTRGVGELFF